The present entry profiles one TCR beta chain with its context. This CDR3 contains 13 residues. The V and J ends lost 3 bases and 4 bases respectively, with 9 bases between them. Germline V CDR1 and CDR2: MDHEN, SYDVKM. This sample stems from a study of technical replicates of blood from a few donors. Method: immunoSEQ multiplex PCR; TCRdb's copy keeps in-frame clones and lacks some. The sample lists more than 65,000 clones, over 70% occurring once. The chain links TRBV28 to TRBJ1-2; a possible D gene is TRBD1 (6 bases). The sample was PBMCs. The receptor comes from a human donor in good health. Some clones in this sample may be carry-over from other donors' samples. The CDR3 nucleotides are TGTGCCAGCAGTTTCGGACAGATCTATGGCTACACCTTC. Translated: CASSFGQIYGYTF.